This is a list of T cell receptor beta chains from one sample in a study of cytomegalovirus exposure and HLA in healthy donors. The data were produced by immunoSEQ multiplex PCR, yet TCRdb's version contains in-frame clones alone and is incomplete. The data contain fewer than 250,000 clones, more than 70% of them singletons. The sequencing sample was made of PBMCs. The source of these receptors is a man aged 25 to 45 in good health and CMV-seropositive. CDR3s include the opening cysteine and the closing phenylalanine or tryptophan. D genes are given only for firm matches. Not all rows give a size; the values are once, few, many and, for expanded clones, a class.

d_gene,len,abundance,v_gene,j_gene,CDR3nt,CDR3aa
TRBD2,17,-,TRBV4-2,TRBJ2-5,TGTGCCAGCAGCCAAGAAATGACGCTAGCGGGTGGAGAGACCCAGTACTTC,CASSQEMTLAGGETQYF
TRBD2,14,-,TRBV7-2,TRBJ2-7,TGTGCCAGCAGCTCGGAACTAGCGGCCGGGGAGCAGTACTTC,CASSSELAAGEQYF
TRBD2,16,few,TRBV6-1,TRBJ2-7,TGTGCCAGCAGTGATCCCTCGCGGGGACTAGCCTACGAGCAGTACTTC,CASSDPSRGLAYEQYF
TRBD1,17,-,TRBV28,TRBJ1-1,TGTGCCAGCAATACCCCCCCACGACAGGGAAGATGGACTGAAGCTTTCTTT,CASNTPPRQGRWTEAFF
-,13,-,TRBV11-2,TRBJ1-2,TGTGCCAGCAGCTTAATGGGGGCCGACGGCTACACCTTC,CASSLMGADGYTF
-,12,-,TRBV6-1,TRBJ1-2,TGTGCCAGCAGGACTGGGGGGTATGGCTACACCTTC,CASRTGGYGYTF
TRBD2,17,-,TRBV5-1,TRBJ2-5,TGCGCCAGCAGCCCGGGACTAGCGGGAGGGTCATCAGAGACCCAGTACTTC,CASSPGLAGGSSETQYF
TRBD1,12,-,TRBV29-1,TRBJ1-1,TGCAGCGTTGGACCGGGGACAGGTGAAGCTTTCTTT,CSVGPGTGEAFF
-,13,-,TRBV7-7,TRBJ2-7,TGTGCTAGCAGCTTAATGACGGGCTACGAGCAGTACTTC,CASSLMTGYEQYF
-,16,-,TRBV5-1,TRBJ2-2,TGCGCCAGCAGCTTGGGAGGGGGATTGAACACCGGGGAGCTGTTTTTT,CASSLGGGLNTGELFF
-,13,-,TRBV29-1,TRBJ2-4,TGCAGCGTTGTTTATCTAGCCAAAAACATTCAGTACTTC,CSVVYLAKNIQYF
-,15,few,TRBV5-1,TRBJ2-5,TGCGCCAGCAGCTCGGGGACAAGAGGTCTAGAGACCCAGTACTTC,CASSSGTRGLETQYF
-,13,-,TRBV4-3,TRBJ1-2,TGCGCCAGCAGCCAAGGCCCACGGGACAACCCAAGATTC,CASSQGPRDNPRF
-,15,-,TRBV5-6,TRBJ1-3,TGTGCCAGCAGCTTCAGGGTAAACTCTGGAAACACCATATATTTT,CASSFRVNSGNTIYF
TRBD2,17,-,TRBV15,TRBJ2-7,TGTGCCACCAGCAGATCCCGGGGTGGCGGGGGGGCCGACGAGCAGTACTTC,CATSRSRGGGGADEQYF
TRBD2,16,-,TRBV4-3,TRBJ2-1,TGCGCCAGCAGCCATGGACTAGCGGCAAACTACAATGAGCAGTTCTTC,CASSHGLAANYNEQFF
-,12,-,TRBV7-6,TRBJ1-1,TGTGCCAGCAGCTCTGCAGACACTGAAGCTTTCTTT,CASSSADTEAFF
TRBD2,15,-,TRBV5-1,TRBJ2-5,TGCGCCAGCAGCTTCACCCTAGCGGGGGAAGAGACCCAGTACTTC,CASSFTLAGEETQYF
-,17,-,TRBV7-3,TRBJ1-1,TGTGCCAGCAGCTTAACTAGTCTGCAGGGCGAGAACACTGAAGCTTTCTTT,CASSLTSLQGENTEAFF
-,17,-,TRBV11-2,TRBJ1-3,TGTGCCAGCAGCTTAGGGCAGGTCCTTGCCTCAGGAAACACCATATATTTT,CASSLGQVLASGNTIYF
TRBD1,16,-,TRBV18,TRBJ1-1,TGTGCCAGCTCACAGAGGGACAGGGGAATGAACACTGAAGCTTTCTTT,CASSQRDRGMNTEAFF
-,16,-,TRBV7-9,TRBJ2-1,TGTGCCAGCAGCTTAGTGGTTTTGGGGGCTACGGATGAGCAGTTCTTC,CASSLVVLGATDEQFF
-,16,few,TRBV9,TRBJ1-3,TGTGCCAGCAGCGTAGGAAGGACAACCTCTGGAAACACCATATATTTT,CASSVGRTTSGNTIYF
-,15,few,TRBV6-1,TRBJ2-2,TGTGCCAGCAGGACAGACAGGACGAACACCGGGGAGCTGTTTTTT,CASRTDRTNTGELFF
TRBD1,17,-,TRBV9,TRBJ1-2,TGTGCCAGCAGCGAAGACCCGGGACAGTTATTTAACTATGGCTACACCTTC,CASSEDPGQLFNYGYTF
TRBD1,16,-,TRBV15,TRBJ1-2,TGTGCCACCAGCAGAGATTTAACAGGGGGCGACTATGGCTACACCTTC,CATSRDLTGGDYGYTF
-,12,-,TRBV4-2,TRBJ2-2,TGTGCCAGCAGCCTAAACACCGGGGAGCTGTTTTTT,CASSLNTGELFF
TRBD2,16,-,TRBV5-5,TRBJ2-7,TGTGCCAGCAGCTTGGTTTGGCCAGCGGGAGCTTCCGAGCAGTACTTC,CASSLVWPAGASEQYF
TRBD1,15,-,TRBV11-2,TRBJ2-1,TGTGCCAGCAGCCCTTCCGGACAGGGCTACAATGAGCAGTTCTTC,CASSPSGQGYNEQFF
-,13,few,TRBV7-6,TRBJ2-5,TGTGCCAGCAGCTTAGTTCTCCAAGAGACCCAGTACTTC,CASSLVLQETQYF
TRBD1,17,-,TRBV5-1,TRBJ2-7,TGCGCCAGCAGCTCGGACAGGGGGCAGCGCCGGAGTCACGAGCAGTACTTC,CASSSDRGQRRSHEQYF
TRBD2,18,-,TRBV5-6,TRBJ2-1,TGTGCCAGCAGTTACGACTTACGGACTAGCGGGGGGTCGGATGAGCAGTTCTTC,CASSYDLRTSGGSDEQFF
TRBD2,19,-,TRBV30,TRBJ2-1,TGTGCCTGGAGCCTAGGGAGGACTAGCGGGGCTAGCTCCTACAATGAGCAGTTCTTC,CAWSLGRTSGASSYNEQFF
-,12,few,TRBV6-5,TRBJ1-1,TGTGCCAGCGAAGGGGTGAACACTGAAGCTTTCTTT,CASEGVNTEAFF
-,14,-,TRBV7-9,TRBJ2-7,TGTGCCAGCAGCTTAGCGAACGGACAGACGGGGAAGTACTTC,CASSLANGQTGKYF
TRBD2,15,few,TRBV19,TRBJ2-7,TGTGCCAGTAGCAATCCGGGACTAGGAGATAACGAGCAGTACTTC,CASSNPGLGDNEQYF
TRBD1,16,-,TRBV9,TRBJ2-1,TGTGCCAGCAGCCCTCGGACAGGGACGATATACAATGAGCAGTTCTTC,CASSPRTGTIYNEQFF
TRBD1,18,once,TRBV15,TRBJ2-7,TGTGCCACCAGCAGAGATCAAGGGGCCGGGACAGGGGCAAGGGAGCAGTACTTC,CATSRDQGAGTGAREQYF
-,11,-,TRBV19,TRBJ1-1,TGTGCCAGTCGGAGGAACACTGAAGCTTTCTTT,CASRRNTEAFF
-,16,-,TRBV11-2,TRBJ1-4,TGTGCCAGCAGCTCCCCCGAGACAGCATACAATGAAAAACTGTTTTTT,CASSSPETAYNEKLFF
TRBD2,16,few,TRBV15,TRBJ2-7,TGTGCCACCAGCAGAGCCCCCAGACTAGCGGGGAACGAGCAGTACTTC,CATSRAPRLAGNEQYF
TRBD1,10,-,TRBV10-3,TRBJ2-7,TGTGCCATGGGGACAGCCGAGCAGTACTTC,CAMGTAEQYF
-,14,-,TRBV29-1,TRBJ1-3,TGCAGCGTTGACCGACGACAGTCCGGAAACACCATATATTTT,CSVDRRQSGNTIYF
TRBD1,14,-,TRBV19,TRBJ1-1,TGTGCCAGTAGCCCGGGACAGGGGGCAACTGAAGCTTTCTTT,CASSPGQGATEAFF
-,14,once,TRBV7-6,TRBJ1-5,TGTGCCAGCAGCCAGGACATAAACGGGCAGCCCCAGCATTTT,CASSQDINGQPQHF
TRBD2,15,few,TRBV7-3,TRBJ2-1,TGTTCCAGCAGCTTATCGGCCGGGGGGGGGAATGAGCAGTTCTTC,CSSSLSAGGGNEQFF
TRBD1,15,-,TRBV7-9,TRBJ2-5,TGTGCCAGCAGCAGATGGGACAGGGGCCAAGAGACCCAGTACTTC,CASSRWDRGQETQYF
TRBD2,14,-,TRBV10-3,TRBJ2-7,TGTGCCACGCTTCCAACAAGCGGGATTTACGAGCAGTACTTC,CATLPTSGIYEQYF
-,12,-,TRBV7-9,TRBJ1-2,TGTTCCAGCAGCTTATCGGCGGGTGGCTACACCTTC,CSSSLSAGGYTF
TRBD1,17,once,TRBV15,TRBJ1-1,TGTGCCACCAGCAGAGAGGTTTGGGACAGGGTGAACACTGAAGCTTTCTTT,CATSREVWDRVNTEAFF
-,13,few,TRBV6-5,TRBJ2-7,TGTGCCAGCAGTCCCGGGGGTGAGGACGAGCAGTACTTC,CASSPGGEDEQYF
TRBD1,17,once,TRBV6-4,TRBJ2-1,TGTGCCAGCAGTGAGGACAGGGGCAAAAGCTCCTACAATGAGCAGTTCTTC,CASSEDRGKSSYNEQFF
-,12,-,TRBV15,TRBJ2-3,TGTGCCACCAGCAGAGATGACTATACGCAGTATTTT,CATSRDDYTQYF
-,14,-,TRBV7-9,TRBJ1-4,TGTGCCAGCAGCCAGACAGCAACTAATGAAAAACTGTTTTTT,CASSQTATNEKLFF
-,13,-,TRBV7-9,TRBJ2-7,TGTGCCAGCAGCTTAGCGTCTGTAGACGAGCAGTACTTC,CASSLASVDEQYF
TRBD2,18,few,TRBV5-5,TRBJ2-2,TGTGCCAGCACTTCACGGCGACTAGCGGGAGGGCCGGCCGGGGAGCTGTTTTTT,CASTSRRLAGGPAGELFF